The next 31 T cell receptor beta chains were all read from a single sample in a study of blood T cell repertoires in COVID-19. Sequenced by immunoSEQ multiplex PCR; TCRdb stores in-frame clones only, minus some. The table includes 350,000 to 400,000 clones, 87% detected once. The sequenced sample consisted of PBMCs or T cells enriched from blood (not recorded which). The receptors originated from a man aged 40-49 years in a cohort exposed to, infected with or recovered from COVID-19 (not recorded which).

The chain employs TRBV19 and TRBJ1-1; TRBD1 matches at 7 bases. Germline CDR1 is LNHDA and CDR2 is SQIVND (reference sequence). The V and J ends lost 5 bases and 5 bases, in that order; junction bases with no gene match: 8. The CDR3 runs 14 residues. The chain's CDR3 is CASSLQGSGTEAFF. For the CDR3, the DNA is TGTGCCAGTAGTCTACAGGGGAGTGGAACTGAAGCTTTCTTT.

The chain uses TRBV14 and TRBJ1-3; D gene unclear. There are 12 residues in the CDR3. Germline lookup yields CDR1 SGHDN and CDR2 FVKESK. V was trimmed by 3 bases and J by 5 bases, leaving 5 bases between them. This CDR3 is CASSQQRNTIYF. CDR3 in DNA: TGTGCCAGCAGCCAGCAGAGAAACACCATATATTTT.

The chain couples TRBV5-4 to TRBJ2-2; TRBD1 is a possible D gene (6 bases). Between the trimmed V and J ends, which lost 3 bases and 0 bases, there was a span of 9 bases. The CDR3 is made up of 15 amino acids. Per germline, CDR1 SGHNT and CDR2 YYREEE (reference sequence). The CDR3 protein is CASSSGVTNTGELFF. CDR3 nucleotide sequence: TGTGCCAGCAGCTCAGGGGTAACGAACACCGGGGAGCTGTTTTTT. The full variable domain, with the rest looked up from reference TRBV5-4 and TRBJ2-2, is ETGVTQSPTHLIKTRGQQVTLRCSSQSGHNTVSWYQQALGQGPQFIFQYYREEENGRGNFPPRFSGLQFPNYSSELNVNALELDDSALYLCASSSGVTNTGELFFGEGSRLTVL.

The genes are TRBV5-1 and TRBJ1-1; 11 nucleotides line up with TRBD1. Germline CDR1 SGHRS, CDR2 YFSETQ. The junction had 5 bases not matched to a gene; V was cut back by 4 bases and J by 0 bases. The CDR3 spans 16 residues. The CDR3: CASSPGTGGMNTEAFF. In nucleotides, the CDR3 is TGCGCCAGCAGCCCGGGGACAGGGGGGATGAACACTGAAGCTTTCTTT.

V and J are TRBV28 and TRBJ1-1; no clear D. The germline CDR1 and CDR2 sequences are MDHEN and SYDVKM. Trimming removed 7 bases at V and 1 base at J, with 7 bases between. This CDR3 has 12 amino acids. The CDR3 is CASTLKNTEAFF. The CDR3 nucleotides are TGTGCCAGCACCCTAAAGAACACTGAAGCTTTCTTT. Full variable domain (rest looked up from reference TRBV28 and TRBJ1-1): DVKVTQSSRYLVKRTGEKVFLECVQDMDHENMFWYRQDPGLGLRLIYFSYDVKMKEKGDIPEGYSVSREKKERFSLILESASTNQTSMYLCASTLKNTEAFFGQGTRLTVV.

The chain couples TRBV4-2 to TRBJ1-1; 8 nucleotides match TRBD1. J lost 5 bases, V lost 1 base, and 3 bases had no gene match. The CDR3 consists of 14 residues. CDR1 is LGHNA, CDR2 YNFKEQ, per germline. The CDR3, as DNA: TGTGCCAGCAGCCAAGGGGACAGGAGTACTGAAGCTTTCTTT. Translation: CASSQGDRSTEAFF.

This rearrangement joins TRBV18 to TRBJ2-7, with TRBD2 matching 7 bases. The germline CDR1 and CDR2 sequences are KGHSH and LQKENI. V lost 6 bases and J lost 4; bases outside the gene matches: 12. The CDR3 runs to 15 residues. The DNA for the CDR3 is TGTGCCAGCTCGTACTCGGGAGGAGGGGATTACGAGCAGTACTTC. It codes for CASSYSGGGDYEQYF. The full variable domain, completed using reference TRBV18 and TRBJ2-7, is NAGVMQNPRHLVRRRGQEARLRCSPMKGHSHVYWYRQLPEEGLKFMVYLQKENIIDESGMPKERFSAEFPKEGPSILRIQQVVRGDSAAYFCASSYSGGGDYEQYFGPGTRLTVT.

This clone was found many times. The chain employs TRBV6-5 and TRBJ1-6; unclear D gene. CDR1 is MNHEY and CDR2 is SVGAGI in the germline V gene. The CDR3 covers 14 residues. Between the trimmed V and J ends, which lost 5 bases and 7 bases, there was a span of 12 bases. In DNA, the CDR3 is TGTGCCAGCAGTCCGGCCAGGTTGAATTCACCCCTCCACTTT. It is translated as CASSPARLNSPLHF.

CDR3 residues: CRDTGPEQYF. The CDR3 nucleotides read TGCAGAGATACAGGGCCCGAGCAGTACTTC. V usage is TRBV20-1 and J usage is TRBJ2-7; D is perhaps TRBD1 (6 bases). Germline CDR1 reads DFQATT; CDR2 reads SNEGSKA (reference sequence). This CDR3 contains 10 residues.

CDR3 in amino acids: CASSSRTGGGTEAFF. CDR3 nucleotide sequence: TGTGCCAGCAGCTCTAGGACAGGGGGTGGGACTGAAGCTTTCTTT. The chain uses TRBV7-2 and TRBJ1-1; 10 positions match TRBD1. Germline loops: CDR1 SGHTA, CDR2 FQGNSA. The V gene end was trimmed by 4 bases and the J gene end by 5 bases; junction bases not matched to a gene: 7. This CDR3 spans 15 amino acids.

The chain combines TRBV9 with TRBJ1-1; possibly TRBD1 for D (6 bases). This CDR3 has 15 amino acids. The germline V gene has CDR1 SGDLS and CDR2 YYNGEE. V shed 2 bases and J shed 2 bases, with 13 bases lying between them. The CDR3 DNA reads as TGTGCCAGCAGCGTCAGGGGCACAATTAACACTGAAGCTTTCTTT. This sequence encodes CASSVRGTINTEAFF. The full variable domain, rest sourced from reference TRBV9 and TRBJ1-1, is DSGVTQTPKHLITATGQRVTLRCSPRSGDLSVYWYQQSLDQGLQFLIQYYNGEERAKGNILERFSAQQFPDLHSELNLSSLELGDSALYFCASSVRGTINTEAFFGQGTRLTVV.

The V and J genes are TRBV28 and TRBJ2-5; D perhaps matches TRBD2 (6 bases). The V end was cut by 1 base, the J end by 3 bases, with 15 bases between. The CDR3 consists of 16 residues. Looked up from germline, CDR1 is MDHEN and CDR2 is SYDVKM. CDR3 bases: TGTGCCAGCAGTTTATCATCCGGGACGGGAGAAGAGACCCAGTACTTC. Its protein product is CASSLSSGTGEETQYF.

This clone was recorded only once. The chain is built from TRBV30 and TRBJ1-5; 11 bases map to TRBD1. Germline CDR1 reads GTSNPN; CDR2 reads SVGIG (reference sequence). After removal of 3 bases from V and 7 bases from J, the junction contained 5 bases not matched to a gene. The CDR3 is 14 amino acids. The CDR3, as DNA: TGTGCCTGGAGCCGGGACAGGGGGGGCCAGCCCCAGCATTTT. Protein product: CAWSRDRGGQPQHF.

The rearrangement joins TRBV5-1 to TRBJ2-5; 8 bases are a match to TRBD2. The CDR3 spans 15 residues. V gave up 3 bases and J gave up 4 bases; unmatched junction bases: 8. Germline V lookup: CDR1 SGHRS, CDR2 YFSETQ. Here the CDR3 reads CASSSTGGLRETQYF. The CDR3 region has the DNA TGCGCCAGCAGCTCCACGGGAGGGCTGAGAGAGACCCAGTACTTC.

In its sample, this clone was seen a few times. The chain uses TRBV28 and TRBJ2-7; 10 positions agree with TRBD1. Trimming at V came to 1 base and at J to 3 bases, leaving 6 bases not matched to a gene. Germline CDR1 and CDR2: MDHEN and SYDVKM. The CDR3 has 16 residues. The CDR3, as DNA: TGTGCCAGCAGTTTATCATTAGGGACAGGGGTCTACGAGCAGTACTTC. Its protein product is CASSLSLGTGVYEQYF.

This CDR3 is CATSTLAGAGYQETQYF. CDR3 sequence (DNA): TGTGCCACCAGCACCTTAGCGGGAGCAGGCTACCAAGAGACCCAGTACTTC. V usage is TRBV15 and J usage is TRBJ2-5; TRBD2 aligns across 9 bases. The V gene's germline CDR1 is LNHNV and CDR2 YYDKDF (reference sequence). V trimming: 4 bases; J trimming: 0 bases; junction bases outside the gene matches: 9. This CDR3 is built from 17 residues.

This clone has a handful of counts. CDR3 residues: CASSDRTGGFQPQHF. In nucleotides, the CDR3 is TGTGCCAGCAGTGACCGGACAGGGGGCTTTCAGCCCCAGCATTTT. The rearrangement joins TRBV6-1 to TRBJ1-5, with TRBD1 matching 11 bases. This CDR3 is built from 15 residues. Germline V CDR1 and CDR2: MNHNS, SASEGT. V gave up 3 bases and J gave up 6 bases; unmatched junction bases: 4.

The V call is TRBV5-1, the J call TRBJ1-4; tentative D call: TRBD1 (5 bases). V lost 0 bases and J lost 5, with 8 bases in between. The CDR3 spans 14 residues. Germline V gene sequence: CDR1 SGHRS, CDR2 YFSETQ. In nucleotides, the CDR3 is TGCGCCAGCAGCTTGGCCGCAGGGAATGAAAAACTGTTTTTT. Its protein product is CASSLAAGNEKLFF.

This clone was picked up one time. The chain uses TRBV2 and TRBJ1-3; perhaps TRBD1 as D (6 bases). Per germline, CDR1 SNHLY and CDR2 FYNNEI. Trimming cost V 6 bases and J 3 bases, with 12 bases left between them. This CDR3 is built from 14 residues. DNA of the CDR3: TGTGCCAGCAGACCAGGGGACATTGGAAACACCATATATTTT. The encoded protein is CASRPGDIGNTIYF.

CDR3 amino acids: CASIRRGYSGRAGEQFF. The DNA of the CDR3 is TGTGCCAGCATCAGGCGGGGCTATAGCGGGAGGGCAGGTGAGCAGTTCTTC. The gene calls are TRBV11-2 and TRBJ2-1; 11 bases match TRBD2. The V and J ends lost 7 bases and 9 bases, in that order; junction bases with no gene match: 17. Germline assignment: CDR1 SGHAT and CDR2 FQNNGV. The CDR3 sequence is 17 residues long.

The chain recombines TRBV10-3 with TRBJ1-2, with TRBD1 matching over 8 bases. With V trimmed by 6 bases and J by 6 bases, 6 bases remained unmatched. Germline loops: CDR1 ENHRY, CDR2 SYGVKD. This CDR3 region has 13 residues. In DNA, the CDR3 is TGTGCCATCAGACCGACAGGGGAGGATGGCTACACCTTC. Translation: CAIRPTGEDGYTF.

Written as DNA, the CDR3 is TGTGCCAGCAGCCGGGAGTTTGAGCAGTTCTTC. Translation: CASSREFEQFF. V and J are TRBV3-1 (or the pseudogene TRBV3-2) and TRBJ2-1; D might be TRBD2 (5 bases). The CDR3 contains 11 residues. V lost 4 bases and J lost 9, with 7 bases in between. Per the germline V gene, CDR1 is LGHDT and CDR2 is YNNKEL (reference sequence).

The CDR3 nucleotides are TGTGCCAGCAGTGACGGACGCCGGGGTGAAGCTTTCTTT. Translation: CASSDGRRGEAFF. The rearrangement joins TRBV25-1 to TRBJ1-1; D call uncertain. The length of the CDR3 is 13 residues. Germline-derived CDR1 and CDR2 are MGHDK and SYGVNS. Trimming shortened V by 3 bases and J by 7 bases, and 12 bases separated the two germline ends.

This clone has a handful of counts. The chain combines TRBV2 with TRBJ2-1; 7 positions match TRBD1. CDR1 and CDR2 (germline): SNHLY, FYNNEI. J was trimmed by 8 bases and V by 3 bases; bases with no gene match: 16. This CDR3 is 17 amino acids long. As DNA, the CDR3 is TGTGCCAGCAGTGATCCCCGACAGGGCTTTGGCTTGGATGAGCAGTTCTTC. The encoded protein is CASSDPRQGFGLDEQFF. Drawing the rest from reference TRBV2 and TRBJ2-1, the complete variable domain is EPEVTQTPSHQVTQMGQEVILRCVPISNHLYFYWYRQILGQKVEFLVSFYNNEISEKSEIFDDQFSVERPDGSNFTLKIRSTKLEDSAMYFCASSDPRQGFGLDEQFFGPGTRLTVL.

V is TRBV19 and J is TRBJ1-2; 7 positions match TRBD1. Germline CDR1 reads LNHDA; CDR2 reads SQIVND (reference sequence). There are 14 residues in the CDR3. After removal of 4 bases from V and 4 bases from J, the junction contained 6 bases not matched to a gene. CDR3 DNA: TGTGCCAGTAGTACCACACAGGGGAGCTATGGCTACACCTTC. Translating it yields CASSTTQGSYGYTF. The full variable domain, rest sourced from reference TRBV19 and TRBJ1-2, is DGGITQSPKYLFRKEGQNVTLSCEQNLNHDAMYWYRQDPGQGLRLIYYSQIVNDFQKGDIAEGYSVSREKKESFPLTVTSAQKNPTAFYLCASSTTQGSYGYTFGSGTRLTVV.

This rearrangement joins TRBV5-1 to TRBJ2-3; D might be TRBD1 (6 bases). The CDR3 covers 15 residues. Per germline, CDR1 SGHRS and CDR2 YFSETQ. V was pared by 4 bases and J by 0 bases, with 12 bases between. The CDR3 here is CASSLGAQSTDTQYF. CDR3 nucleotide sequence: TGCGCCAGCAGCCTGGGGGCCCAAAGCACAGATACGCAGTATTTT.

This clone was recorded once. The chain employs TRBV3-1 (or the pseudogene TRBV3-2) and TRBJ1-2, with 12 bases identical to TRBD1. Losses at the gene ends were 4 bases for V and 7 bases for J; bases not matched to a gene: 1. Per the germline V gene, CDR1 is LGHDT and CDR2 is YNNKEL (reference sequence). The CDR3 spans 13 residues. The CDR3 bases are TGTGCCAGCAGCCCGGGACAGGGGGCTGGCTACACCTTC. This encodes CASSPGQGAGYTF.

Notes on this clone: The junction departs from germline at one end; a sequencing error may be responsible. The chain links TRBV6-1 to TRBJ1-1; D possibly corresponds to TRBD1 (5 bases). The CDR3 is 15 residues long. Looked up from germline, CDR1 is MNHNS and CDR2 is SASEGT. The CDR3 bases are TGTGCCAGCAATGAAGGGGCGGGGGGACACACTGAAGCTTTCTTT. Protein sequence: CASNEGAGGHTEAFF.

This clone was found once. The CDR3 spells CASGGRQGLGTFF. In DNA, the CDR3 is TGTGCCAGCGGTGGGAGACAGGGGTTGGGAACTTTCTTT. The rearrangement uses TRBV14 and TRBJ1-1; the match to TRBD1 covers 8 bases. Per germline, CDR1 SGHDN and CDR2 FVKESK. The CDR3 is made up of 13 amino acids. The trim removed 8 bases at V and 12 bases at J, leaving 14 bases unmatched.

Only one count was recorded for this clone. The chain links TRBV19 to TRBJ2-7; D gene unclear. The CDR3 has 13 amino acids. V lost 4 bases and J lost 3, with 10 bases in between. Germline V gene lookup returns CDR1 LNHDA and CDR2 SQIVND (reference sequence). The chain's CDR3 is CASSRRQGYEQYF. The CDR3 bases are TGTGCCAGTAGTAGACGACAAGGCTACGAGCAGTACTTC.

V usage is TRBV27 and J usage is TRBJ2-5; D is possibly TRBD1 (5 bases). Germline-derived CDR1 and CDR2 are MNHEY and SMNVEV (reference sequence). This CDR3 spans 16 amino acids. With 3 bases removed from V and 3 bases from J, the gap between germline ends came to 17 bases. CDR3 DNA: TGTGCCAGCAGTTTCGCAGGGCGGTCCCCCAAAGAGACCCAGTACTTC. Protein product: CASSFAGRSPKETQYF.